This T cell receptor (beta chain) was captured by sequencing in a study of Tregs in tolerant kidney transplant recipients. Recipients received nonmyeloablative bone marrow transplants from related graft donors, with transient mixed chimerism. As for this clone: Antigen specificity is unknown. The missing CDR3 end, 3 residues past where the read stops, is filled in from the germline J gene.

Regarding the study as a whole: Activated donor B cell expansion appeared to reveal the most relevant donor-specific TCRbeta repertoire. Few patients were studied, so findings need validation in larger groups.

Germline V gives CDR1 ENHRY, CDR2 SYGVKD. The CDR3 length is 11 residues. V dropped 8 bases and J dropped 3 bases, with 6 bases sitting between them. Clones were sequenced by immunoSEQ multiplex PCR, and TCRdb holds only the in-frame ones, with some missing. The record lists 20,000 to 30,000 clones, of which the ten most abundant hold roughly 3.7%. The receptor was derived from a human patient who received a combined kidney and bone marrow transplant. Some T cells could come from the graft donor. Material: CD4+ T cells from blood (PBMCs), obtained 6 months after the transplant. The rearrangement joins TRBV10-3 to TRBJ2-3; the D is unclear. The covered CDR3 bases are TGTGCCATCGGTCAGACAGATACG. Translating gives CAIGQTDT. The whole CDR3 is CAIGQTDTQYF.